What follows is one T cell receptor beta chain and its context. Its antigen has not been determined. These data are taken from a study of T cells expressing NK-cell markers (dated by TCRdb to 2018 to 2021). For the wider study: In sorted CD3+CD56+NKG2C+, CD3+CD56+NKG2C- and CD3+CD56-NKG2C+ T-cell subsets from several donors, TCR beta-chain repertoires were profiled. Of the eight sequenced donors, seven were found to be HCMV-seropositive and one was found to be HCMV-seronegative. The study sequenced eight donors, all healthy volunteers chosen at random: three men and five women. The libraries were sequenced on Illumina HiSeq 2000/2500, MiSeq or NextSeq, producing 2 x 150 bp reads. What the research found in general, with its limitations: Whether the expanded NKG2C-expressing T cell clones were specific for HCMV antigens was left unclear. In several donors, the dominant CD3+CD56+NKG2C+ clonotypes were among the top 10 CD8+ clonotypes and accounted for roughly 1.0-8% of CD8+ T cells. Those dominant clonotypes were again the most abundant among CD3+CD56-NKG2C+ cells in a handful of donors, at roughly 28.3-60.1%.

To determine HCMV serostatus, a commercial ELISA kit was used to detect HCMV-specific IgG in serum. Peripheral blood mononuclear cells were isolated from blood by Ficoll density gradient centrifugation. Sequencing used an Illumina HiSeq 2000. TCR beta cDNA libraries were made by 5'RACE template switching that added a universal primer site and unique molecular identifiers. cDNA synthesis was primed from the TCR beta constant segment and was followed by two successive PCR amplification steps. Under the source paper's analysis protocol: MIGEC was used to demultiplex reads and group reads by UMI, and MiTCR was used to assemble and quantify clonotypes. To exclude erroneous sequences, only TCR cDNA sequences supported by at least two reads were retained. The tcR package was used for downstream repertoire analysis, with clonotypes matched between fractions based on CDR3 nucleotide sequence plus V segment. VDJmatch was used to annotate antigen specificity against VDJdb, with one amino acid substitution in CDR3 allowed. Each entry corresponds to one CDR3 protein sequence from reads that TCRdb reprocessed, and DNA is not given. The V and J calls and clone size come from TCRdb's table, not from the authors' own analysis. The sample's records list around 100,000 distinct CDR3 sequences. 15% to 20% of the sample lies in the top ten.

Reading from cysteine to phenylalanine, the CDR3 counts 13 amino acids. DNA is not on record. CDR1 and CDR2, per the germline V gene (reference sequence), are LNHDA and SQIVND. The chain is made from TRBV19 and TRBJ2-3; TCRdb gives TRBD2 as the D gene, but with no DNA this cannot be confirmed. This receptor was identified in a woman aged 18 to 75 in good health. What was sequenced was blood T cells: a sorted CD56 or NKG2C T cell subset, CD4+ or CD8+ T cells, or bulk PBMC T cells (not recorded which). The CDR3 protein is CASSEGGRDTQYF.